The present T cell receptor (beta chain) was sequenced within a study of blood T cells in healthy people across ages. Donors each provided about 10 milliliters of peripheral blood. Overall study findings and caveats: The long-lived group displayed more naive CD4+ cells, plus higher diversity, than the aged donors did. A roughly linear age-dependent decrease characterized TCR beta diversity per million T cells.

As regards this clonotype: Its antigen is undetermined.

Sample-barcoded 5' priming and a J-beta primer mix drove a second PCR of roughly 7 to 11 cycles. TCRdb passed the 5' RACE reads through MiXCR, listing each CDR3 protein once. This table holds about 1.8 million distinct CDR3 sequences, less than 50% found once. The sequenced sample was blood. The clonotype originates from a woman in her thirties or forties in good health.

The CDR3 nucleotides are TGTGCCAGCAGCCGGACTGGGGGCTGGGGGCAGTTCTTC. Its translation is CASSRTGGWGQFF. The chain employs TRBV6-5 and TRBJ2-1, with D maybe TRBD1 (6 bases). Germline assignment: CDR1 MNHEY and CDR2 SVGAGI. Trimming cost V 6 bases and J 12 bases, with 18 bases left between them. The CDR3 is made up of 13 amino acids.